The 9 T cell receptor beta chains presented below share a single source sample, sequenced in a study of cytomegalovirus exposure and HLA in healthy donors. Using immunoSEQ multiplex PCR, the repertoire was profiled, and TCRdb retains in-frame clones only, with some absent. The table has about 130,000 clones, around four fifths seen once. What was sequenced was PBMCs. The origin of the receptors is a man aged 30 to 45 in good health and CMV-seropositive.

The V and J genes are TRBV27 and TRBJ2-1, with 12 bases identical to TRBD2. Germline V CDR1 and CDR2: MNHEY, SMNVEV (reference sequence). This CDR3 is built from 16 residues. V was clipped by 2 bases and J by 10 bases; unmatched bases: 9. CDR3 bases: TGTGCCAGCAGTTTAGGCCTAGCGGGGGGGCCGGCGGAGCAGTTCTTC. Its protein is CASSLGLAGGPAEQFF.

This clone was seen just once. CDR3 amino acids: CSGGGAYEQYF. CDR3 DNA: TGCAGCGGGGGGGGTGCCTACGAGCAGTACTTC. The gene calls are TRBV29-1 and TRBJ2-7; 7 bases line up with TRBD2. Losses at the gene ends were 7 bases for V and 2 bases for J; bases not matched to a gene: 2. CDR1 is SQVTM, CDR2 ANQGSEA, per germline. The CDR3 spans 11 residues.

The chain couples TRBV5-1 to TRBJ1-1, with 7 positions matching TRBD1. Germline loops: CDR1 SGHRS, CDR2 YFSETQ. The CDR3 covers 17 residues. V shed 3 bases and J 0 bases; nucleotides not matched to a gene: 11. The chain's CDR3 is CASSWFVQGLVNTEAFF. DNA of the CDR3: TGCGCCAGCAGCTGGTTTGTACAGGGGCTGGTGAACACTGAAGCTTTCTTT.

This sequence joins TRBV25-1 and TRBJ2-2, with 9 bases aligning to TRBD1. V lost 2 bases and J lost 7; bases outside the gene matches: 8. The CDR3 loop spans 16 amino acids. Germline values: CDR1 MGHDK, CDR2 SYGVNS. CDR3 sequence: CASSEPTGGGFGELFF. The CDR3 region has the DNA TGTGCCAGCAGTGAACCGACAGGGGGGGGATTCGGGGAGCTGTTTTTT.

The chain has TRBV2 and TRBJ2-1; the D is unclear. Germline-derived CDR1 and CDR2 are SNHLY and FYNNEI. V lost 1 base and J lost 4, with 11 bases in between. There are 15 residues in the CDR3. As DNA, the CDR3 is TGTGCCAGCAGTGAAGGGCCAGATCTGTACAATGAGCAGTTCTTC. Its protein is CASSEGPDLYNEQFF.

This chain uses TRBV7-8 with TRBJ1-2, with 8 nucleotides matching TRBD1. V shed 1 base and J 5 bases; nucleotides not matched to a gene: 6. The CDR3 runs to 15 residues. Germline V gives CDR1 SGHVS, CDR2 FQNEAQ. As DNA, the CDR3 is TGTGCCAGCAGCTTAGGGAGACAGGGGTCGTATGGCTACACCTTC. Amino acids: CASSLGRQGSYGYTF.

The genes are TRBV2 and TRBJ1-1, with unresolved D. V gave up 8 bases and J gave up 6 bases, with 13 bases separating them. Germline V CDR1 and CDR2: SNHLY, FYNNEI. CDR3 length: 12 amino acids. CDR3: CASLYIRAEAFF. The CDR3 DNA reads TGTGCCAGCCTATATATCCGGGCTGAAGCTTTCTTT.

This clone was observed a handful of times. The chain recombines TRBV25-1 with TRBJ1-5, with 8 bases fitting TRBD1. The CDR3 contains 15 residues. V was clipped by 3 bases and J by 1 base; unmatched bases: 2. CDR1 MGHDK and CDR2 SYGVNS come from the germline V gene. The CDR3 loop reads CASSDGQGSNQPQHF. CDR3 bases: TGTGCCAGCAGTGATGGACAGGGCAGCAATCAGCCCCAGCATTTT.

This clone has just a few counts. The chain recombines TRBV23-1 with TRBJ2-7; 8 bases fit TRBD1. TRBV23-1 counts as an open reading frame of uncertain function. The CDR3 is 16 residues long. Trimming took 2 bases from V and 0 from J; bases not matched to a gene: 6. For the CDR3, the DNA is TGCGCCAGCAGTCAACACAGGGGGATCCTCTCCTACGAGCAGTACTTC. Amino acid sequence: CASSQHRGILSYEQYF.